Following are 18 T cell receptor beta chains from one sample sequenced in a study of control samples from healthy donors and cancer patients. The method was immunoSEQ multiplex PCR; TCRdb's version includes in-frame clones alone and lacks a portion of them. Altogether 90,000 to 150,000 clones are present, just over 90% being singletons, with the ten largest covering 7.8%. Sequencing input: blood. These receptors were collected from a woman between 18 and 30 years old in good health.

J is TRBJ2-1 and V is TRBV11-2; TRBD2 aligns across 7 bases. Trimming at V came to 8 bases and at J to 5 bases, leaving 9 bases not matched to a gene. The CDR3 has 14 residues. CDR1 SGHAT and CDR2 FQNNGV come from the germline V gene. The CDR3 spells CASRLGTSDNEQFF. The CDR3 nucleotides are TGTGCCAGCCGATTAGGAACTAGCGACAATGAGCAGTTCTTC.

The chain links TRBV2 to TRBJ1-3; D is perhaps TRBD1 (6 bases). The germline V gene has CDR1 SNHLY and CDR2 FYNNEI. Trimming took off 4 bases at V and 3 bases at J, with 13 bases between the two ends. The CDR3 sequence is 15 residues long. The CDR3 loop is CASSAGTLNGNTIYF. In DNA form, the CDR3 reads TGTGCCAGCAGTGCAGGGACATTGAATGGAAACACCATATATTTT.

This chain uses TRBV28 with TRBJ1-1, with TRBD1 matching 7 bases. This CDR3 has 17 amino acids. CDR1 and CDR2 (germline): MDHEN, SYDVKM. The V and J ends lost 3 bases and 1 base, in that order; junction bases with no gene match: 11. CDR3 bases: TGTGCCAGCAGTTTTGGCCTGACAGGGCTGAGGAACACTGAAGCTTTCTTT. Translation gives CASSFGLTGLRNTEAFF.

The rearrangement uses TRBV6-5 and TRBJ2-2, with 7 bases identical to TRBD2. CDR1 and CDR2 from the germline V gene are MNHEY and SVGAGI. Unmatched junction bases numbered 7, after V lost 5 bases and J lost 4 bases. The CDR3 runs to 15 residues. This CDR3 reads CASSRLAGGTGELFF. CDR3 nucleotide sequence: TGTGCCAGCAGTCGACTAGCTGGGGGCACCGGGGAGCTGTTTTTT.

The chain recombines TRBV4-3 with TRBJ1-1; D not certain. The ends were cut back, 8 bases at V and 1 base at J, with 17 bases in the middle. The length of the CDR3 is 15 residues. The V gene's germline CDR1 is LGHNA and CDR2 YSLEER. The CDR3 reads CASRVYSQANTEAFF. The DNA of the CDR3 is TGCGCCAGCCGAGTATACTCGCAGGCGAACACTGAAGCTTTCTTT.

This chain connects TRBV24-1 to TRBJ2-1, with D possibly being TRBD2 (6 bases). V was clipped by 7 bases and J by 9 bases, with 18 bases between them. The germline CDR1 and CDR2 sequences are KGHDR and SFDVKD. This CDR3 has 14 amino acids. The CDR3 nucleotides read TGTGCCACCAGACGGCGGGGAGGCGACGGTGAGCAGTTCTTC. Its protein product is CATRRRGGDGEQFF.

Of note for this clone: This may be a read error, as it is one base from a much larger clone. V usage is TRBV9 and J usage is TRBJ2-1; 10 nucleotides match TRBD1. This CDR3 is 16 amino acids long. V lost 3 bases to trimming and J lost 0 bases; unmatched junction nucleotides: 3. Per germline, CDR1 SGDLS and CDR2 YYNGEE. In DNA, the CDR3 is TGTGCCAGCAGCGCCCGGGACAGGGGCTCCTACAATGAGCAGTTCTTC. This codes for CASSARDRGSYNEQFF. Variable domain in full (rest from reference TRBV9 and TRBJ2-1): DSGVTQTPKHLITATGQRVTLRCSPRSGDLSVYWYQQSLDQGLQFLIQYYNGEERAKGNILERFSAQQFPDLHSELNLSSLELGDSALYFCASSARDRGSYNEQFFGPGTRLTVL.

This clone was seen only once. The chain couples TRBV20-1 to TRBJ2-7; D unclear. CDR3 length: 12 residues. Germline V gives CDR1 DFQATT, CDR2 SNEGSKA (reference sequence). Deletions cut 3 bases from V and 6 bases from J, with 12 bases between. The CDR3: CSASYPGVEQYF. For the CDR3, the DNA is TGCAGTGCTAGTTACCCAGGAGTCGAGCAGTACTTC.

This chain joins TRBV24-1 and TRBJ2-3; D perhaps matches TRBD2 (7 bases). The V end lost 6 bases, the J end lost 6 bases, and 18 bases lay between the germline ends. Germline-derived CDR1 and CDR2 are KGHDR and SFDVKD. There are 15 residues in the CDR3. The CDR3 spells CATSFGGGGRDTQYF. For the CDR3, the DNA is TGTGCCACCAGTTTCGGAGGGGGAGGGCGGGATACGCAGTATTTT.

The V gene is TRBV28, the J gene TRBJ2-7; 8 bases are a match to TRBD2. The CDR3 consists of 14 residues. V trimming: 3 bases; J trimming: 2 bases; junction bases outside the gene matches: 3. Germline CDR1 MDHEN, CDR2 SYDVKM. This CDR3 is CASSFDGRAYEQYF. The DNA for the CDR3 is TGTGCCAGCAGTTTCGACGGGAGGGCCTACGAGCAGTACTTC.

The chain is built from TRBV2 and TRBJ1-4; no clear D gene. The CDR3 is 14 residues long. Germline V lookup: CDR1 SNHLY, CDR2 FYNNEI. V was trimmed by 9 bases and J by 4 bases, leaving 15 bases between them. DNA of the CDR3: TGTGCCAGTCGACTAGCGGAATATAATGAAAAACTGTTTTTT. It specifies CASRLAEYNEKLFF.

This chain uses TRBV24-1 with TRBJ2-7; 7 bases agree with TRBD1. The V and J ends lost 5 bases and 0 bases, in that order; junction bases with no gene match: 3. The CDR3 extends over 14 amino acids. Germline V gives CDR1 KGHDR, CDR2 SFDVKD. The CDR3 region has the DNA TGTGCCACCAGTGTGGGACAGAGCTCCTACGAGCAGTACTTC. The encoded protein is CATSVGQSSYEQYF.

The sample holds one count of this clone. The chain recombines TRBV5-4 with TRBJ2-5; 13 nucleotides agree with TRBD2. Germline V lookup: CDR1 SGHNT, CDR2 YYREEE (reference sequence). The CDR3 contains 14 residues. With V trimmed by 1 base and J by 14 bases, 8 bases remained unmatched. CDR3 protein: CASSLTGTSGVSYF. CDR3 sequence (DNA): TGTGCCAGCAGCTTGACCGGGACTAGCGGGGTATCCTACTTC.

The J gene is TRBJ2-5, the V gene TRBV5-1; no definite D call. The V end was cut by 1 base, the J end by 3 bases, with 4 bases between. Per germline, CDR1 SGHRS and CDR2 YFSETQ. The CDR3 is made up of 12 amino acids. Written as DNA, the CDR3 is TGCGCCAGCAGCTTGCCAAAAGAGACCCAGTACTTC. It yields the protein CASSLPKETQYF. Combining the CDR3 with reference TRBV5-1 and TRBJ2-5 gives the whole variable domain KAGVTQTPRYLIKTRGQQVTLSCSPISGHRSVSWYQQTPGQGLQFLFEYFSETQRNKGNFPGRFSGRQFSNSRSEMNVSTLELGDSALYLCASSLPKETQYFGPGTRLLVL.

The chain joins TRBV7-2 to TRBJ1-6; 8 bases are shared with TRBD1. This CDR3 spans 13 amino acids. V lost 8 bases, J lost 10 bases, and 7 bases stayed unmatched. Germline CDR1 and CDR2: SGHTA and FQGNSA. CDR3 residues: CASQDRVESPLHF. CDR3 sequence (DNA): TGTGCCAGCCAGGACAGGGTCGAATCACCCCTCCACTTT.

This clone came up a few times. This chain links TRBV27 with TRBJ1-6; unclear D gene. With 6 bases removed from V and 7 bases from J, the gap between germline ends came to 13 bases. CDR3 size: 14 residues. Looked up from germline, CDR1 is MNHEY and CDR2 is SMNVEV (reference sequence). This CDR3 is CASSLAQNNSPLHF. The CDR3, as DNA: TGTGCCAGCAGCCTGGCTCAGAACAATTCACCCCTCCACTTT.

This clone was observed a handful of times. The genes are TRBV28 and TRBJ2-5, with D possibly TRBD2 on 6 matching bases. Germline V CDR1 and CDR2: MDHEN, SYDVKM. The V and J ends lost 1 base and 5 bases respectively, with 14 bases between them. The CDR3 has 15 amino acids. CDR3 in DNA: TGTGCCAGCAGTTTATTCGGCGGGGAGACGGAGACCCAGTACTTC. Encoded protein: CASSLFGGETETQYF.

The chain is built from TRBV3-1 (or the pseudogene TRBV3-2) and TRBJ2-7; D not resolved. Germline assignment: CDR1 LGHDT and CDR2 YNNKEL (reference sequence). CDR3 length: 12 residues. V lost 8 bases and J 0 bases, leaving 8 bases between the germline ends. The CDR3: CASAVSSYEQYF. CDR3 sequence (DNA): TGTGCCAGCGCCGTTAGCTCCTACGAGCAGTACTTC.